The entry below gives a single T cell receptor beta chain sequence along with its context. Its antigen is unknown. The CDR3 spans 13 residues, from the cysteine through the phenylalanine. No DNA was logged. A commercial ELISA kit detecting HCMV-specific IgG in serum was used to determine HCMV serostatus. Peripheral blood mononuclear cells were isolated from blood by Ficoll density gradient centrifugation. The data derive from a study of T cells expressing NK-cell markers (dated by TCRdb to the early 2020s). The study in broad terms: In sorted CD3+CD56+NKG2C+, CD3+CD56+NKG2C- and CD3+CD56-NKG2C+ T-cell subsets from several donors, TCR beta-chain repertoires were profiled. The study sequenced eight donors, all healthy volunteers chosen at random: three men and five women. Of the eight sequenced donors, seven were found to be HCMV-seropositive and one was found to be HCMV-seronegative. The libraries were sequenced on Illumina HiSeq 2000/2500, MiSeq or NextSeq, producing 2 x 150 bp reads. Findings and caveats that apply to the study as a whole: Those dominant clonotypes were again the most abundant among CD3+CD56-NKG2C+ cells in a few donors, at about 25-60.1%. Whether the expanded NKG2C-expressing T cell clones were specific for HCMV antigens was left unclear. In five to seven donors, the dominant CD3+CD56+NKG2C+ clonotypes were found to rank among the top 10 CD8+ clonotypes and to make up 1.0-7.0% of CD8+ T cells.

Sequencing was carried out with an Illumina HiSeq 2000. 5'RACE template switching, by which a universal primer site and unique molecular identifiers were added, was used to make TCR beta cDNA libraries. Synthesis of cDNA was primed from the TCR beta constant segment and was followed by two consecutive PCR amplification steps. The study's processing was this. MIGEC was used to demultiplex reads and group the reads by UMI, and MiTCR was used to assemble and quantify clonotypes. To exclude erroneous sequences, any TCR cDNA sequence not supported by at least two reads was discarded. Downstream repertoire analysis used the tcR package, and clonotypes were matched across fractions by CDR3 nucleotide sequence plus V segment. VDJmatch was used to annotate antigen specificity against VDJdb, with one amino acid substitution in CDR3 permitted. TCRdb reprocessed the reads, reporting each CDR3 protein sequence once and no DNA. V and J calls and clone size were set by TCRdb, not the authors. This sample's table contains some 600,000 distinct CDR3 sequences. Jointly, the top ten make up approximately 3.6% of the sample.

The V and J segments used are TRBV12-3 or TRBV12-4 and TRBJ1-4. This receptor was obtained from a man in his late teens or twenties in good health. Donor details come from another sample of the same person, matched by shared clones. Sequenced input: blood T cells: a sorted CD56 or NKG2C T cell subset, CD4+ or CD8+ T cells, or bulk PBMC T cells (not recorded which). Here the CDR3 is given as CASSLYSPAKLFF.